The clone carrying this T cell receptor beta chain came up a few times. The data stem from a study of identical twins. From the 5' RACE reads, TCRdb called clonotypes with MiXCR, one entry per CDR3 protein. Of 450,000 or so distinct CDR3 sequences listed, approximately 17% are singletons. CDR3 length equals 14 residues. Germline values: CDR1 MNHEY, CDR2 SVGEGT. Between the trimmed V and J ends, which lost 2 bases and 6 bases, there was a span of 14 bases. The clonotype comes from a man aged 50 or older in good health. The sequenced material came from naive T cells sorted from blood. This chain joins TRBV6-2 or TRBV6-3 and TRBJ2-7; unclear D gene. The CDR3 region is CASSYLRQAREQYF. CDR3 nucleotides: TGTGCCAGCAGTTACCTCCGGCAGGCCCGCGAGCAGTACTTC.